Each of the 32 T cell receptor beta chains below was sequenced from the same sample in a study of blood T cell repertoires in COVID-19. The assay was immunoSEQ multiplex PCR, and TCRdb's table has in-frame clones only and misses some. The profile shows about 170,000 clones, about nine tenths of them singletons. Sequenced sample: peripheral blood. These receptors all stem from an older man with acute or convalescent COVID-19.

The chain carries TRBV10-3 and TRBJ2-7, with D uncertain. The V end was cut by 3 bases, the J end by 1 base, with 13 bases between. The CDR3 loop spans 15 amino acids. CDR1 ENHRY and CDR2 SYGVKD come from the germline V gene. CDR3 bases: TGTGCCATCAGTGACCCTTCGACCGGGTCCTACGAGCAGTACTTC. Its protein is CAISDPSTGSYEQYF.

The chain recombines TRBV7-3 with TRBJ2-1, with 9 bases matching TRBD2. This CDR3 has 14 amino acids. Germline V lookup: CDR1 SGHTA, CDR2 FQGTGA. J lost 9 bases, V lost 5 bases, and 8 bases had no gene match. CDR3: CASSQGTSSREQFF. In DNA form, the CDR3 reads TGTGCCAGCAGCCAGGGGACTAGCTCGCGTGAGCAGTTCTTC.

The CDR3 loop is CASSSVWGGARETQYF. The CDR3 nucleotides read TGTGCCAGCAGCTCCGTTTGGGGGGGCGCAAGAGAGACCCAGTACTTC. The V call is TRBV5-6, the J call TRBJ2-5; the D gene is possibly TRBD2 (7 bases). Germline lookup yields CDR1 SGHDT and CDR2 YYEEEE. The CDR3 is 16 residues long. V lost 3 bases and J 4 bases, leaving 19 bases between the germline ends.

The chain links TRBV27 to TRBJ2-1; maybe TRBD2 (6 bases). The V end was cut by 3 bases, the J end by 2 bases, with 14 bases between. The CDR3 is made up of 16 amino acids. CDR1 and CDR2 from the germline V gene are MNHEY and SMNVEV (reference sequence). The CDR3 is CASSFQTGTAYNEQFF. For the CDR3, the DNA is TGTGCCAGCAGTTTCCAGACCGGGACTGCCTACAATGAGCAGTTCTTC.

The chain links TRBV5-1 to TRBJ1-5, with D tentatively TRBD1 (5 bases). The ends were cut back, 0 bases at V and 0 bases at J, with 10 bases in the middle. The germline V gene has CDR1 SGHRS and CDR2 YFSETQ. The length of the CDR3 is 16 residues. DNA of the CDR3: TGCGCCAGCAGCTTGGGCGTGGGGGGTAGCAATCAGCCCCAGCATTTT. It codes for CASSLGVGGSNQPQHF.

CDR3 nucleotides: TGTGCCAGCAGTTTGGAGGTGAACACTGAAGCTTTCTTT. As protein: CASSLEVNTEAFF. The rearrangement links TRBV28 to TRBJ1-1; D remains ambiguous. V was cut by 3 bases and J by 0 bases, with 5 bases left in between. The CDR3 spans 13 residues. Looked up from germline, CDR1 is MDHEN and CDR2 is SYDVKM.

The chain recombines TRBV3-1 (or the pseudogene TRBV3-2) with TRBJ2-3, with TRBD2 matching 9 bases. After removal of 2 bases from V and 6 bases from J, the junction contained 9 bases not matched to a gene. In germline, CDR1 is LGHDT, CDR2 YNNKEL (reference sequence). The CDR3 totals 16 residues. The CDR3 reads CASSQRGGAVRDTQYF. CDR3 in DNA: TGTGCCAGCAGCCAACGCGGGGGGGCCGTCAGGGATACGCAGTATTTT.

This clone is a singleton in its sample. V gene TRBV7-2 combines with J gene TRBJ2-1; 8 nucleotides line up with TRBD2. In germline, CDR1 is SGHTA, CDR2 FQGNSA. This CDR3 contains 15 residues. Trimming cost V 2 bases and J 3 bases; bases outside gene matches: 3. The CDR3 protein is CASSLRGGYYNEQFF. The CDR3 DNA follows: TGTGCCAGCAGCTTACGGGGGGGATACTACAATGAGCAGTTCTTC.

This clone came up once. The rearrangement joins TRBV6-5 to TRBJ1-2, with TRBD1 matching over 12 bases. The CDR3 is 15 residues long. Germline V lookup: CDR1 MNHEY, CDR2 SVGAGI. With 5 bases clipped from V and 4 bases from J, the junction kept 5 bases outside the gene matches. CDR3 sequence: CASSNQGQGAYGYTF. CDR3 bases: TGTGCCAGCAGTAACCAGGGACAGGGGGCCTATGGCTACACCTTC.

The chain employs TRBV6-5 and TRBJ1-3, with 7 bases lining up with TRBD1. Germline lookup yields CDR1 MNHEY and CDR2 SVGAGI. This CDR3 has 13 residues. The trim removed 8 bases at V and 0 bases at J, leaving 1 base unmatched. The CDR3 is CASGTDSGNTIYF. The CDR3 DNA sequence: TGTGCCAGCGGGACAGACTCTGGAAACACCATATATTTT.

The CDR3 loop reads CASSRTAGELFF. The CDR3 nucleotides read TGTGCCAGCAGCCGGACAGCCGGGGAGCTGTTTTTT. The rearrangement links TRBV7-2 to TRBJ2-2, with D tentatively TRBD1 (6 bases). CDR1 and CDR2 from the germline V gene are SGHTA and FQGNSA. This CDR3 region has 12 residues. V was shortened by 5 bases and J by 6 bases, with 7 bases between the two germline ends.

The chain joins TRBV13 to TRBJ1-6, with D tentatively TRBD1 (6 bases). V was shortened by 3 bases and J by 7 bases, with 7 bases between the two germline ends. This CDR3 spans 13 amino acids. In germline, CDR1 is PRHDT, CDR2 FYEKMQ (reference sequence). As DNA, the CDR3 is TGTGCCAGCAGCTTGACAGGAAATTCACCCCTCCACTTT. Its protein product is CASSLTGNSPLHF.

This clone came up a few times. J is TRBJ1-2 and V is TRBV7-2, with 7 bases identical to TRBD1. Trimming took 5 bases from V and 4 from J; bases not matched to a gene: 7. This CDR3 region has 14 residues. Per the germline V gene, CDR1 is SGHTA and CDR2 is FQGNSA. The CDR3 DNA reads as TGTGCCAGCAGCACGACAGGGCAAGGCTATGGCTACACCTTC. It translates to CASSTTGQGYGYTF.

The genes are TRBV7-9 and TRBJ2-3; D gene ambiguous. The CDR3 is made up of 15 amino acids. CDR1 is SEHNR and CDR2 is FQNEAQ in the germline V gene (reference sequence). V was pared by 1 base and J by 6 bases, with 14 bases between. CDR3 DNA sequence: TGTGCCAGCAGCTTAGGGCGGTTTGATCTGGATACGCAGTATTTT. Translating gives CASSLGRFDLDTQYF.

This chain connects TRBV9 to TRBJ2-1; 11 bases align to TRBD2. The germline V gene encodes CDR1 SGDLS and CDR2 YYNGEE. The CDR3 totals 16 residues. With 2 bases clipped from V and 7 bases from J, the junction kept 8 bases outside the gene matches. In DNA, the CDR3 is TGTGCCAGCAGCGTCCTAGCGGGAGGTGCGACGAATGAGCAGTTCTTC. Its translation: CASSVLAGGATNEQFF. The full variable domain, completed using reference TRBV9 and TRBJ2-1, is DSGVTQTPKHLITATGQRVTLRCSPRSGDLSVYWYQQSLDQGLQFLIQYYNGEERAKGNILERFSAQQFPDLHSELNLSSLELGDSALYFCASSVLAGGATNEQFFGPGTRLTVL.

The rearrangement joins TRBV15 to TRBJ2-7; 8 bases are a match to TRBD2. The germline gives CDR1 LNHNV, CDR2 YYDKDF (reference sequence). V was clipped by 7 bases and J by 5 bases; unmatched bases: 10. The CDR3 loop spans 14 amino acids. The DNA for the CDR3 is TGTGCCACCAACTCGGGGGGGATGGACCACGAGCAGTACTTC. Translated: CATNSGGMDHEQYF.

J is TRBJ2-7 and V is TRBV5-1; 7 bases agree with TRBD1. Germline lookup yields CDR1 SGHRS and CDR2 YFSETQ. This CDR3 region has 13 residues. The trim removed 6 bases at V and 1 base at J, leaving 4 bases unmatched. The DNA of the CDR3 is TGCGCCAGCACCCGACAGGGTTCCTACGAGCAGTACTTC. Translating it yields CASTRQGSYEQYF.

This sequence joins TRBV11-2 and TRBJ2-5; 12 nucleotides match TRBD2. The CDR3 covers 17 residues. V trimming: 5 bases; J trimming: 2 bases; junction bases outside the gene matches: 9. Germline V lookup: CDR1 SGHAT, CDR2 FQNNGV. The CDR3: CASSALTSGGRQETQYF. CDR3 DNA sequence: TGTGCCAGCAGCGCCTTAACTAGCGGGGGGCGTCAAGAGACCCAGTACTTC.

CDR3 sequence: CASSLREAEAFF. The CDR3 nucleotides are TGTGCCAGCAGTTTAAGAGAGGCTGAAGCTTTCTTT. The V gene is TRBV28, the J gene TRBJ1-1; no clear D. CDR3 size: 12 residues. V was trimmed by 2 bases and J by 6 bases, leaving 7 bases between them. In germline, CDR1 is MDHEN, CDR2 SYDVKM.

The chain recombines TRBV28 with TRBJ2-5; D is possibly TRBD1 (7 bases). This CDR3 region has 14 residues. CDR1 and CDR2 (germline): MDHEN, SYDVKM. Trimming removed 3 bases from V and 5 bases from J, with 13 bases in between. The CDR3 DNA follows: TGTGCCAGCAGTTTGACAGGGAGGCCCGAGACCCAGTACTTC. It is translated as CASSLTGRPETQYF.

The V and J genes are TRBV6-5 and TRBJ1-1; 7 bases match TRBD1. The CDR3 totals 15 residues. Germline lookup yields CDR1 MNHEY and CDR2 SVGAGI. With 6 bases clipped from V and 1 base from J, the junction kept 8 bases outside the gene matches. CDR3 in DNA: TGTGCCAGCAGGACAGACAGGGTGGGGAACACTGAAGCTTTCTTT. Its translation is CASRTDRVGNTEAFF.

This clone was recorded only once. The V call is TRBV2, the J call TRBJ1-1; D is unclear. The CDR3 sequence is 11 residues long. Germline V gene lookup returns CDR1 SNHLY and CDR2 FYNNEI. V was pared by 0 bases and J by 9 bases, with 5 bases between. CDR3 DNA sequence: TGTGCCAGCAGTGAAGCGCGCAAAGCTTTCTTT. Protein: CASSEARKAFF. Complete variable domain (other parts from reference TRBV2 and TRBJ1-1): EPEVTQTPSHQVTQMGQEVILRCVPISNHLYFYWYRQILGQKVEFLVSFYNNEISEKSEIFDDQFSVERPDGSNFTLKIRSTKLEDSAMYFCASSEARKAFFGQGTRLTVV.

This clone was observed a single time. This chain's CDR3 is CASSFAGSEETQYF. CDR3 sequence (DNA): TGTGCCAGCTCTTTTGCAGGCTCGGAAGAGACCCAGTACTTC. The chain has TRBV9 and TRBJ2-5; D not certain. The germline V gene encodes CDR1 SGDLS and CDR2 YYNGEE. The V and J ends lost 7 bases and 3 bases respectively, with 16 bases between them. This CDR3 is 14 amino acids long.

V and J are TRBV5-1 and TRBJ2-3, with D possibly being TRBD2 (5 bases). Germline CDR1 and CDR2: SGHRS and YFSETQ. V lost 4 bases to trimming and J lost 6 bases, with 15 bases between them. This CDR3 region has 14 residues. The CDR3 DNA follows: TGCGCCAGCAGCAGGGCCACGAGAGGGGATACGCAGTATTTT. This sequence encodes CASSRATRGDTQYF.

The genes are TRBV6-5 and TRBJ1-3; perhaps TRBD1 as D (6 bases). There are 12 residues in the CDR3. CDR1 MNHEY and CDR2 SVGAGI come from the germline V gene. V lost 6 bases to trimming and J lost 3 bases, with 6 bases between them. The CDR3 protein is CASRDSGNTIYF. As DNA, the CDR3 is TGTGCCAGCAGGGACAGTGGAAACACCATATATTTT.

The genes are TRBV5-1 and TRBJ2-5; D unclear. V was clipped by 2 bases and J by 4 bases, with 12 bases between them. The CDR3 has 14 residues. Germline V gene lookup returns CDR1 SGHRS and CDR2 YFSETQ. The CDR3 nucleotides read TGCGCCAGCAGCTTCACTAATCCCCCAGAGACCCAGTACTTC. It encodes CASSFTNPPETQYF.

J is TRBJ1-3 and V is TRBV7-9, with D hard to call. The CDR3 runs 12 residues. Germline V gene data show CDR1 as SEHNR and CDR2 as FQNEAQ (reference sequence). V was shortened by 5 bases and J by 3 bases, with 5 bases between the two germline ends. This chain's CDR3 is CASSRDGNTIYF. The CDR3 bases are TGTGCCAGCAGCCGAGATGGAAACACCATATATTTT.

The chain employs TRBV30 and TRBJ1-1, with a weak D call TRBD1 (6 bases). V lost 8 bases and J lost 7, with 20 bases in between. This CDR3 has 13 amino acids. Germline CDR1 is GTSNPN and CDR2 is SVGIG (reference sequence). In nucleotides, the CDR3 is TGTGCCGGTGAACGAACCGGGACACTTGAAGCTTTCTTT. Amino acids: CAGERTGTLEAFF.

The genes are TRBV24-1 and TRBJ2-1; D is perhaps TRBD2 (6 bases). V lost 1 base and J 7 bases, leaving 13 bases between the germline ends. Looked up from germline, CDR1 is KGHDR and CDR2 is SFDVKD. This CDR3 has 15 amino acids. CDR3 coding DNA: TGTGCCACCAGTGATTTAGGGACTCAAAATAATGAGCAGTTCTTC. It encodes CATSDLGTQNNEQFF.

Remarks on this clone: Germline and junction disagree at one end, which may indicate a read error. V gene TRBV27 combines with J gene TRBJ2-7; 11 positions agree with TRBD2. Germline values: CDR1 MNHEY, CDR2 SMNVEV (reference sequence). There are 15 residues in the CDR3. The CDR3 loop is CASSERSGRAYKQYF. The CDR3 nucleotides are TGTGCCAGCAGTGAACGTAGCGGGAGGGCCTACAAGCAGTACTTC.

This clone has only one observation. The V call is TRBV23-1, the J call TRBJ2-7, with 11 bases matching TRBD1. TRBV23-1 qualifies as an ORF whose function is uncertain. This CDR3 has 16 residues. The V and J ends lost 0 bases and 9 bases, in that order; junction bases with no gene match: 10. CDR3 in amino acids: CASSQSRARDRGTQYF. The CDR3 DNA is TGCGCCAGCAGTCAATCGAGGGCCCGGGACAGGGGGACGCAGTACTTC.

The chain employs TRBV28 and TRBJ1-2; 10 nucleotides line up with TRBD1. V trimming: 6 bases; J trimming: 2 bases; junction bases outside the gene matches: 6. This CDR3 spans 15 amino acids. CDR1 is MDHEN and CDR2 is SYDVKM in the germline V gene. This CDR3 reads CASSPWGQGNYGYTF. CDR3 DNA sequence: TGTGCCAGCAGCCCTTGGGGACAGGGGAACTATGGCTACACCTTC.